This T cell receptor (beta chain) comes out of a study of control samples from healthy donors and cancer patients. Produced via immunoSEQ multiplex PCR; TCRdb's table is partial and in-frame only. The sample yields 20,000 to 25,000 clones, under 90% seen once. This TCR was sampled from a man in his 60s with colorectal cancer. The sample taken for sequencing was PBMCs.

In DNA form, the CDR3 reads TGTGCCAGTAACTCGCGGTGGGCAGGACCCCTAGATACGCAGTATTTT. Translation: CASNSRWAGPLDTQYF. The V call is TRBV27, the J call TRBJ2-3; D ambiguous. The CDR3 has 16 residues. The V and J ends lost 9 bases and 5 bases respectively, with 24 bases between them. Germline assignment: CDR1 MNHEY and CDR2 SMNVEV (reference sequence).